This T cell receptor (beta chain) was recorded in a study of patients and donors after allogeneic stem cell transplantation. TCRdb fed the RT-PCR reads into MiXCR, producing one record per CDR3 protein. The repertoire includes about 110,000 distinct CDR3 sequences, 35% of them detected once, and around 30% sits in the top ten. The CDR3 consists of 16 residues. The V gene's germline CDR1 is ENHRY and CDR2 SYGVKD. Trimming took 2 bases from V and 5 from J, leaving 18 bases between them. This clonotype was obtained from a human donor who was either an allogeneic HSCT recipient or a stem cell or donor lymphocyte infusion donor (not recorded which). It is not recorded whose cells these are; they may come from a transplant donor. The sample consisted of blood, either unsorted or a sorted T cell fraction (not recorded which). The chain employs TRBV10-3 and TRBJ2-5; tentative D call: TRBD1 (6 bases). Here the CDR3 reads CAISEGLRRGAETQYF. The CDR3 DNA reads TGTGCCATCAGTGAGGGCCTTCGCAGGGGCGCGGAGACCCAGTACTTC.